This TCR beta chain came from a study of blood T cell repertoires in COVID-19. Study background: The origin of the acute and convalescent COVID-19 samples was the United States, Italy and Spain. From T cells, B-cell-depleted T cells, or PBMCs came the material, which was cDNA or gDNA.

Unmatched junction bases numbered 3, after V lost 3 bases and J lost 0 bases. Germline CDR1 is SGHNT and CDR2 is YENEEA. The CDR3 has 16 amino acids. The repertoire was sequenced with immunoSEQ multiplex PCR; TCRdb's copy has only in-frame clones and lacks some. The data hold 200,000 to 250,000 clones, with 84% observed a single time. This rearrangement joins TRBV11-3 to TRBJ2-3; 10 nucleotides agree with TRBD2. Sequenced: peripheral blood. This receptor was obtained from a woman aged 50 to 60 with active or convalescent COVID-19. The CDR3 reads CASSLGLAPSTDTQYF. CDR3 DNA: TGTGCCAGCAGCTTGGGACTAGCGCCTAGCACAGATACGCAGTATTTT.